The TCR beta chain under discussion was sequenced for a study of OX40 agonist ivuxolimab in advanced cancers. The table came from immunoSEQ multiplex PCR; TCRdb's copy has only in-frame clones and leaves some out. The sample has some 85,000 clones, roughly nine tenths seen once; the top ten hold roughly 1.6%. The CDR3 spans 17 residues. The chain combines TRBV21-1 with TRBJ2-3; the DNA was not used to check the table's D call, TRBD2. TRBV21-1 is reported as a pseudogene. The receptor was isolated from an adult with an advanced solid tumor such as melanoma, head and neck, liver or kidney cancer. This material consisted of CD4+ or CD8+ T cells sorted from blood, taken in a trial of the OX40 agonist ivuxolimab. The CDR3 is CASSKCGTSEVTDTQYF. Here the CDR3 DNA reads TGTGCCAGCAGCAAGTGTGGGACTAGCGAAGTAACAGATACGCAGTATTTT.